The entry that follows covers one T cell receptor (beta chain) sequence. The CDR3 length is 15 residues. Germline CDR1 reads SGDLS; CDR2 reads YYNGEE. The junction had 6 bases not matched to a gene; V was cut back by 4 bases and J by 1 base. The table came from immunoSEQ multiplex PCR; TCRdb's copy has only in-frame clones and leaves some out. The sample shows about 180,000 clones, 81% of them seen only once. The sample originates from a study of blood T cell repertoires in COVID-19. Study details: Acute and convalescent COVID-19 samples came from the United States, Italy and Spain.

Followed over time, Seattle patients had been enrolled while infection was active. The sequenced material came from peripheral blood. This chain uses TRBV9 with TRBJ1-1; TRBD1 matches 8 bases. The receptor comes from a woman of 80 years or more with COVID-19, enrolled during active disease. CDR3 in amino acids: CASSTPGGGNTEAFF. In DNA, the CDR3 is TGTGCCAGCAGCACTCCAGGGGGCGGGAACACTGAAGCTTTCTTT.